A selection of T cell receptor beta chains follows, all from one sample in a study of blood T cell repertoires in COVID-19. The repertoire was sequenced with immunoSEQ multiplex PCR; TCRdb's copy has only in-frame clones and lacks some. The sample lists about 320,000 clones, 90% seen once, with about 2.4% in the top ten. The sample was PBMCs or T cells enriched from blood (not recorded which). The receptor source for this set is a man aged 55 to 70 who had recovered from COVID-19. The CDR3 runs from the conserved cysteine through the conserved F or W. The order of the fields is clone size, J gene, D gene, V gene, CDR3 protein, CDR3 DNA. D genes are given only for firm matches. Size values are once, few and many counts, or a class for expanded clones, and some rows have none.

clone_size: once
j_call: TRBJ1-1
d_call: TRBD1
v_call: TRBV13
cdr3_aa: CASSRTGNTEAFF
cdr3_nt: TGTGCCAGCAGCCGGACAGGGAACACTGAAGCTTTCTTT

clone_size: -
j_call: TRBJ1-1
d_call: -
v_call: TRBV5-1
cdr3_aa: CASSGRTANEAFF
cdr3_nt: TGCGCCAGCAGCGGGCGGACAGCCAATGAAGCTTTCTTT

clone_size: -
j_call: TRBJ2-2
d_call: -
v_call: TRBV30
cdr3_aa: CAWSLNLLATGELFF
cdr3_nt: TGTGCCTGGAGCTTAAATCTTCTAGCGACCGGGGAGCTGTTTTTT

clone_size: -
j_call: TRBJ2-2
d_call: -
v_call: TRBV5-1
cdr3_aa: CASSLGKTGTGELFF
cdr3_nt: TGCGCCAGCAGCTTGGGCAAGACAGGCACCGGGGAGCTGTTTTTT

clone_size: once
j_call: TRBJ1-2
d_call: TRBD1
v_call: TRBV27
cdr3_aa: CASSYSTGGAFFSGYTF
cdr3_nt: TGTGCCAGCAGTTATAGTACAGGGGGCGCGTTCTTTAGCGGCTACACCTTC

clone_size: -
j_call: TRBJ1-5
d_call: TRBD1
v_call: TRBV6-1
cdr3_aa: CASSEHRGRVGNQPQHF
cdr3_nt: TGTGCCAGCAGTGAGCACAGGGGGCGGGTTGGCAATCAGCCCCAGCATTTT

clone_size: -
j_call: TRBJ1-5
d_call: -
v_call: TRBV6-5
cdr3_aa: CASTSEGGNQPQHF
cdr3_nt: TGTGCCAGCACCTCAGAGGGAGGGAATCAGCCCCAGCATTTT

clone_size: -
j_call: TRBJ1-6
d_call: -
v_call: TRBV6-5
cdr3_aa: CASSYTPRSSPLHF
cdr3_nt: TGTGCCAGCAGTTACACTCCCCGGAGCTCACCCCTCCACTTT

clone_size: -
j_call: TRBJ1-2
d_call: TRBD1
v_call: TRBV19
cdr3_aa: CASSRTGAGYTF
cdr3_nt: TGTGCCAGTAGCCGGACAGGGGCCGGCTACACCTTC

clone_size: -
j_call: TRBJ2-3
d_call: -
v_call: TRBV3-1/TRBV3-2
cdr3_aa: CASSLRGTQYF
cdr3_nt: TGTGCCAGCAGCCTTCGGGGTACGCAGTATTTT

clone_size: -
j_call: TRBJ2-2
d_call: TRBD2
v_call: TRBV9
cdr3_aa: CASSAPNTSGGYTGELFF
cdr3_nt: TGTGCCAGCAGCGCCCCAAATACCTCGGGAGGGTACACCGGGGAGCTGTTTTTT

clone_size: once
j_call: TRBJ2-3
d_call: TRBD2
v_call: TRBV5-1
cdr3_aa: CASSLVGGPTDTQYF
cdr3_nt: TGCGCCAGCAGCTTGGTGGGAGGGCCGACAGATACGCAGTATTTT

clone_size: -
j_call: TRBJ1-4
d_call: TRBD1
v_call: TRBV5-1
cdr3_aa: CASSATGGVSEKLFF
cdr3_nt: TGCGCCAGCAGCGCTACAGGGGGCGTCTCTGAAAAACTGTTTTTT

clone_size: -
j_call: TRBJ2-4
d_call: -
v_call: TRBV6-6
cdr3_aa: CASRTPGMGAKNIQYF
cdr3_nt: TGTGCCAGCAGAACCCCGGGGATGGGAGCCAAAAACATTCAGTACTTC

clone_size: -
j_call: TRBJ2-1
d_call: -
v_call: TRBV5-4
cdr3_aa: CASSLSNLGRSYNEQFF
cdr3_nt: TGTGCCAGCAGCTTGTCAAACTTGGGCCGTAGTTACAATGAGCAGTTCTTC

clone_size: -
j_call: TRBJ1-6
d_call: -
v_call: TRBV6-5
cdr3_aa: CASSYFSGTTNSPLHF
cdr3_nt: TGTGCCAGCAGTTACTTTTCCGGGACAACGAATTCACCCCTCCACTTT

clone_size: -
j_call: TRBJ2-1
d_call: -
v_call: TRBV6-2/TRBV6-3
cdr3_aa: CASSWGLGSYNEQFF
cdr3_nt: TGTGCCAGCAGTTGGGGACTGGGCTCCTACAATGAGCAGTTCTTC

clone_size: -
j_call: TRBJ2-4
d_call: TRBD1
v_call: TRBV7-2
cdr3_aa: CASSTYDRVGDIQYF
cdr3_nt: TGTGCCAGCAGCACCTACGACAGGGTGGGTGACATTCAGTACTTC

clone_size: -
j_call: TRBJ2-5
d_call: -
v_call: TRBV4-1
cdr3_aa: CASSQDGSGKETQYF
cdr3_nt: TGCGCCAGCAGCCAAGACGGTTCGGGGAAAGAGACCCAGTACTTC

clone_size: -
j_call: TRBJ2-7
d_call: -
v_call: TRBV3-1/TRBV3-2
cdr3_aa: CASSQVGRAHYEQYF
cdr3_nt: TGTGCCAGCAGCCAAGTGGGCAGGGCCCACTACGAGCAGTACTTC

clone_size: -
j_call: TRBJ2-3
d_call: TRBD2
v_call: TRBV11-2
cdr3_aa: CASSLDWGSGSVSTDTQYF
cdr3_nt: TGTGCCAGCAGCTTAGATTGGGGTAGCGGGAGTGTTAGCACAGATACGCAGTATTTT

clone_size: -
j_call: TRBJ1-2
d_call: -
v_call: TRBV6-6
cdr3_aa: CASSYEETLNGYTF
cdr3_nt: TGTGCCAGCAGTTACGAGGAAACTCTAAACGGCTACACCTTC

clone_size: -
j_call: TRBJ1-2
d_call: -
v_call: TRBV25-1
cdr3_aa: CATQGFDYGYTF
cdr3_nt: TGTGCCACCCAGGGTTTCGACTATGGCTACACCTTC

clone_size: once
j_call: TRBJ2-7
d_call: TRBD1
v_call: TRBV27
cdr3_aa: CASSNPTGNEQYF
cdr3_nt: TGTGCCAGCAGTAACCCGACAGGGAACGAGCAGTACTTC

clone_size: -
j_call: TRBJ1-1
d_call: TRBD1
v_call: TRBV10-3
cdr3_aa: CAISDDSTGIITEAFF
cdr3_nt: TGTGCCATCAGCGATGATTCGACAGGGATAATCACTGAAGCTTTCTTT

clone_size: -
j_call: TRBJ1-5
d_call: TRBD1
v_call: TRBV5-6
cdr3_aa: CASSLGTVNQPQHF
cdr3_nt: TGTGCCAGCAGCCTGGGGACAGTAAATCAGCCCCAGCATTTT

clone_size: -
j_call: TRBJ2-2
d_call: -
v_call: TRBV5-1
cdr3_aa: CASSFRSRSTGELFF
cdr3_nt: TGCGCCAGCAGCTTCAGGTCTCGATCTACCGGGGAGCTGTTTTTT